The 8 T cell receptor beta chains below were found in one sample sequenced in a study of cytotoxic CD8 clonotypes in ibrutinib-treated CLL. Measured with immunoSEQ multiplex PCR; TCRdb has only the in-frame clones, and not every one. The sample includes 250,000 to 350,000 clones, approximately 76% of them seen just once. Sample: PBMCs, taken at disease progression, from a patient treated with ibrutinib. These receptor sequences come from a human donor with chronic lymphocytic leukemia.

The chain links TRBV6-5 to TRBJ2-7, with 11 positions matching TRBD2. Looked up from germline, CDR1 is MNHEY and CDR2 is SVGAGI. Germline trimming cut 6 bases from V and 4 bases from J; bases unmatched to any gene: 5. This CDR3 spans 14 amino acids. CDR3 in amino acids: CASSLAGGPYEQYF. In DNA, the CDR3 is TGTGCCAGCAGCTTAGCGGGGGGGCCGTACGAGCAGTACTTC.

The CDR3, as DNA: TGCGCCAGCAGCCAAGGGTTCGTAGGGAGACATGGCTACACCTTC. Protein: CASSQGFVGRHGYTF. The rearrangement joins TRBV4-1 to TRBJ1-2; D gene uncertain. Trimming took off 1 base at V and 6 bases at J, with 15 bases between the two ends. This CDR3 spans 15 amino acids. The V gene's germline CDR1 is MGHRA and CDR2 YSYEKL.

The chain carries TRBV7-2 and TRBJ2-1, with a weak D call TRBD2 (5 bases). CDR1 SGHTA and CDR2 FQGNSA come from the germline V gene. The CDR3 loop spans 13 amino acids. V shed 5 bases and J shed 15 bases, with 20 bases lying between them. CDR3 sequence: CASSPSRGERRFF. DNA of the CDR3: TGTGCCAGCAGCCCCAGTCGCGGCGAGCGGCGGTTCTTC.

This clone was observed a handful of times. In nucleotides, the CDR3 is TGCGCCAGCAGCTTGGAAGGGGTCCACGAGCAGTACTTC. Translated, it gives CASSLEGVHEQYF. J is TRBJ2-7 and V is TRBV5-1; a possible D gene is TRBD1 (5 bases). Germline V CDR1 and CDR2: SGHRS, YFSETQ. V was trimmed by 0 bases and J by 5 bases, leaving 9 bases between them. CDR3 length: 13 residues.

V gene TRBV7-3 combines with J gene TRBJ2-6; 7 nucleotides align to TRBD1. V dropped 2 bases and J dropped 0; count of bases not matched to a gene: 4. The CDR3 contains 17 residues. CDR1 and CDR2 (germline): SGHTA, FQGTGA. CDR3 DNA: TGTGCCAGCAGCTTAGGGGACAGCCTCTCTGGGGCCAACGTCCTGACTTTC. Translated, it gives CASSLGDSLSGANVLTF.

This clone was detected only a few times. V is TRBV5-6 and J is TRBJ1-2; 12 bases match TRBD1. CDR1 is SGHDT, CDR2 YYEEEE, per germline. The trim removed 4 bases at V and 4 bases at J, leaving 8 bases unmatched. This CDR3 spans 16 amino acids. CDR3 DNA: TGTGCCAGCAGCGCCCCGGGACAGGGGGCCTCCTATGGCTACACCTTC. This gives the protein CASSAPGQGASYGYTF.

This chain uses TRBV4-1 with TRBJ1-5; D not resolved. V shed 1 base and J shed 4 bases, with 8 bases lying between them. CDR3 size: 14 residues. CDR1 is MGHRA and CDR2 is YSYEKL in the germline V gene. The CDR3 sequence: CASSQVKVNQPQHF. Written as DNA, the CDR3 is TGCGCCAGCAGCCAAGTCAAGGTGAATCAGCCCCAGCATTTT.

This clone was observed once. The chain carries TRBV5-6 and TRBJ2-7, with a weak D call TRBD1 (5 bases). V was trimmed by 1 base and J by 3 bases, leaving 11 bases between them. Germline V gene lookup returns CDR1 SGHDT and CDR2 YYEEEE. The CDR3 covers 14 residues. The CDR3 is CASSLSGQGYEQYF. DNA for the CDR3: TGTGCCAGCAGCTTGTCCGGCCAGGGCTACGAGCAGTACTTC.